Listed below are T cell receptor beta chains from one sample, sequenced in a study of identical twins. From the 5' RACE reads, TCRdb called clonotypes with MiXCR, one entry per CDR3 protein. The table records approximately 680,000 distinct CDR3 sequences, just over 7% of them present only once. The same data also contributed to another study, on yellow fever vaccine responses in identical twins.

Material: PBMCs. The receptors come from a woman between 18 and 29 years old in good health. The CDR3 runs from the conserved cysteine through the conserved F or W. A D gene is named only where the DNA matches it firmly. Some rows mark clone size as missing; the rest say once, few, many or name a class of expanded clone.

clone size	D gene	J gene	V gene	CDR3 protein	CDR3 DNA
many	TRBD1	TRBJ2-1	TRBV27	CASSLSPRGLGNEQFF	TGTGCCAGCAGTTTATCCCCCAGGGGGCTAGGCAATGAGCAGTTCTTC
few	.	TRBJ1-2	TRBV9	CASTPWAGDYGYTF	TGTGCCAGCACCCCCTGGGCCGGCGACTATGGCTACACCTTC
.	TRBD2	TRBJ2-1	TRBV20-1	CSARGLVTGNEQFF	TGCAGTGCTAGGGGACTAGTCACGGGGAATGAGCAGTTCTTC
.	.	TRBJ2-5	TRBV6-2/TRBV6-3	CASSYSAGETQYF	TGTGCCAGCAGTTACTCTGCCGGGGAGACCCAGTACTTC
.	TRBD2	TRBJ2-3	TRBV5-1	CASRLHLSGRSDTQYF	TGCGCCAGCCGTCTTCATCTAAGCGGGAGGTCAGATACGCAGTATTTT
.	.	TRBJ2-3	TRBV9	CASSVVWSTDTQYF	TGTGCCAGCAGCGTAGTCTGGAGCACAGATACGCAGTATTTT
few	.	TRBJ2-1	TRBV12-3/TRBV12-4	CASSPGGLSYYNEQFF	TGTGCCAGCAGTCCCGGCGGCTTATCCTACTACAATGAGCAGTTCTTC
few	TRBD1	TRBJ1-1	TRBV20-1	CSASPTGVYTEAFF	TGCAGTGCTAGTCCTACAGGGGTGTACACTGAAGCTTTCTTT
.	TRBD1	TRBJ1-2	TRBV6-1	CATQGTGFVSVGYTF	TGTGCCACCCAAGGGACAGGGTTTGTTTCAGTTGGCTACACCTTC
many	.	TRBJ2-7	TRBV27	CASSLSGWGSYEQYF	TGTGCCAGCAGTTTATCAGGGTGGGGGTCCTACGAGCAGTACTTC
many	TRBD1	TRBJ1-3	TRBV6-1	CASSKPGQGTGNTIYF	TGTGCCAGCAGTAAACCGGGACAGGGGACTGGAAACACCATATATTTT
.	TRBD2	TRBJ2-1	TRBV11-2	CASSSGFAGAYNEQFF	TGTGCCAGCAGCTCGGGCTTCGCGGGAGCGTACAATGAGCAGTTCTTC
few	.	TRBJ2-5	TRBV24-1	CATSETRPGETQYF	TGTGCCACCAGTGAAACCAGGCCCGGAGAGACCCAGTACTTC
few	TRBD2	TRBJ2-1	TRBV20-1	CSARVGGVGNEQFF	TGCAGTGCTAGGGTCGGGGGGGTAGGAAATGAGCAGTTCTTC
few	.	TRBJ2-7	TRBV11-3	CASSPSGGLYEQYF	TGTGCCAGCAGTCCCTCGGGCGGGCTCTACGAGCAGTACTTC
.	.	TRBJ1-4	TRBV5-6	CASSFGWDPGELFF	TGTGCCAGCAGCTTCGGTTGGGACCCCGGGGAACTGTTTTTT
.	.	TRBJ2-5	TRBV3-1	CASSHQQGMQETQYF	TGTGCCAGCAGCCATCAACAGGGAATGCAAGAGACCCAGTACTTC
few	.	TRBJ2-5	TRBV7-8	CASSLSGLAETQYF	TGTGCCAGCAGCTTATCGGGGCTCGCAGAGACCCAGTACTTC
.	TRBD1	TRBJ1-5	TRBV12-3/TRBV12-4	CASSFTGQLNQPQHF	TGTGCCAGCAGTTTTACGGGACAGCTTAATCAGCCCCAGCATTTT
few	.	TRBJ2-1	TRBV27	CASSPIPTSSRNEQFF	TGTGCCAGCAGCCCAATCCCCACTAGCAGTCGAAATGAGCAGTTCTTC
many	.	TRBJ2-3	TRBV3-1	CASSQVLGGLTDTQYF	TGTGCCAGCAGCCAAGTCTTAGGTGGACTCACAGATACGCAGTATTTT
.	.	TRBJ1-1	TRBV28	CASTLGNTEAFF	TGTGCCAGCACTCTAGGGAACACTGAAGCTTTCTTT
many	.	TRBJ2-7	TRBV10-3	CAINSGTDNSGQYF	TGTGCCATCAATTCCGGGACGGACAATTCAGGGCAGTACTTC
.	TRBD1	TRBJ2-6	TRBV29-1	CSVDPGQGAAGANVLTF	TGCAGCGTCGACCCGGGACAGGGGGCAGCAGGGGCCAACGTCCTGACTTTC
many	TRBD2	TRBJ2-7	TRBV6-1	CASALGGRVYEQYF	TGTGCCAGTGCCCTGGGCGGGAGGGTCTACGAGCAGTACTTC
.	TRBD2	TRBJ2-7	TRBV4-1	CASSQDPGLAGGPTYEQYF	TGCGCCAGCAGCCAAGATCCGGGACTAGCGGGAGGGCCAACCTACGAGCAGTACTTC
many	.	TRBJ2-1	TRBV14	CASSPLGGPSYNEQFF	TGTGCCAGCAGCCCGTTGGGGGGGCCCTCCTACAATGAGCAGTTCTTC
.	.	TRBJ2-7	TRBV5-5	CASSPLSGTNEQYF	TGTGCCAGCAGCCCCTTGTCCGGGACCAACGAGCAGTACTTC
few	TRBD2	TRBJ2-7	TRBV6-1	CASKRTSGSFSSYEQYF	TGTGCCAGCAAGCGGACTAGCGGGAGCTTCAGCTCCTACGAGCAGTACTTC
many	.	TRBJ1-1	TRBV5-1	CASSPPPRGGDTEAFF	TGCGCCAGCAGCCCGCCTCCCAGGGGAGGGGACACTGAAGCTTTCTTT
.	TRBD2	TRBJ2-3	TRBV12-3/TRBV12-4	CTISTMAERGSTDTQYF	TGTACCATCAGCACAATGGCGGAGCGGGGAAGCACAGATACGCAGTATTTT
few	TRBD1	TRBJ2-2	TRBV12-3/TRBV12-4	CASSLDRGSNTGELFF	TGTGCCAGCAGTCTGGACAGGGGCTCGAACACCGGGGAGCTGTTTTTT
few	.	TRBJ2-1	TRBV11-3	CASSSYVQTAAEQFF	TGTGCCAGCAGCTCTTACGTACAGACTGCCGCTGAGCAGTTCTTC
many	.	TRBJ1-1	TRBV10-3	CAISDDSGRENAEAFF	TGTGCCATCAGTGACGATTCAGGACGGGAGAACGCTGAAGCTTTCTTT
.	TRBD2	TRBJ2-3	TRBV20-1	CSAFASSGGSVPTQYF	TGCAGTGCGTTCGCGTCTAGCGGGGGGTCGGTGCCTACGCAGTATTTT
.	.	TRBJ1-6	TRBV3-1	CASNHGQNNSPLHF	TGTGCCAGCAACCACGGACAGAATAATTCACCCCTCCACTTT
few	TRBD1	TRBJ2-1	TRBV28	CATLPVDRVIRNEQFF	TGTGCCACCCTCCCCGTGGACAGGGTAATCCGCAATGAGCAGTTCTTC